This T cell receptor (beta chain) was captured in a study of shared T cell receptors in the human thymus. The CDR3 covers 15 residues. Germline V gives CDR1 LNHDA, CDR2 SQIVND (reference sequence). Trimming took 2 bases from V and 9 from J, leaving 16 bases between them. The method was immunoSEQ multiplex PCR; TCRdb's version includes in-frame clones alone and lacks a portion of them. The sample contains hundreds of thousands of clones, around 87% of which appear only once. These sequences were also reported in another study, on human thymus T cells.

The receptor's source is a boy younger than two with a congenital heart defect. The gene calls are TRBV19 and TRBJ2-2; D remains unclear. What was sequenced was thymocytes. CDR3 coding DNA: TGTGCCAGTAGTATAAAGACTCCCTACCCCCGGGAGCTGTTTTTT. Translating gives CASSIKTPYPRELFF.